The T cell receptor beta chain under discussion was sequenced for a study of T cells in Graves' hyperthyroidism and ophthalmopathy. RNA transcripts gave rise to amplified TCR beta CDR3 regions. A set of HTBI primers served as the primers for a first-round RT-PCR of the TCR CDR3. TCRdb reprocessed the multiplex PCR reads with MiXCR, giving one entry per CDR3 protein. The top ten hold about 11% of the sample, which has about 480,000 distinct CDR3 sequences, approximately 24% seen once. Germline CDR1 reads LGHNT; CDR2 reads FRNRAP. The CDR3 is 20 amino acids. Unmatched junction bases numbered 8, after V lost 0 bases and J lost 2 bases. In its sample, this clonotype was seen many times.

This receptor was obtained from a woman in her 30s with Graves' ophthalmopathy. Material for sequencing was blood. The rearrangement joins TRBV12-5 to TRBJ2-2, with 14 bases lining up with TRBD2. In DNA, the CDR3 is TGTGCTAGTGGTTTGGTGACGAGGACTAGCGGGGGGTTTAACACCGGGGAGCTGTTTTTT. Translating it yields CASGLVTRTSGGFNTGELFF.